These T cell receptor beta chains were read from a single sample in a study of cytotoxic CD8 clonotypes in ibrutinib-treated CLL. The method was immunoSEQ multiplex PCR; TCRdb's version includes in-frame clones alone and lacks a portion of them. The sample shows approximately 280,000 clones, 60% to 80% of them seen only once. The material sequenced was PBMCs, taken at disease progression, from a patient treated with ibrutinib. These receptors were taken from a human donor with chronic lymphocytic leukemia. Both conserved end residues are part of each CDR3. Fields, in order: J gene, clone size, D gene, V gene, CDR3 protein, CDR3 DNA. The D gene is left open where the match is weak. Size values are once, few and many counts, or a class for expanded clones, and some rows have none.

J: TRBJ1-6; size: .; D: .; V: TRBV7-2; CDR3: CASSLVSNSPLHF; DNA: TGTGCCAGCAGCTTGGTTAGTAATTCACCCCTCCACTTT
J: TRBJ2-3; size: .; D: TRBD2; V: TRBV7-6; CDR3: CASSLGGLAATDTQYF; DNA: TGTGCCAGCAGCTTAGGAGGACTAGCGGCCACAGATACGCAGTATTTT
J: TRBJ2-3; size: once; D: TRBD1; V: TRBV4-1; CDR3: CASSPVGSGQKQYF; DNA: TGCGCCAGCAGCCCCGTCGGTTCGGGACAGAAGCAGTATTTT
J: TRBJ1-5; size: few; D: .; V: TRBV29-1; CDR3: CSVADPHRGQPQHF; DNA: TGCAGCGTCGCAGACCCTCACCGGGGCCAGCCCCAGCATTTT
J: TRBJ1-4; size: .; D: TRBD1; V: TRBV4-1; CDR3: CASSQEGTGEEREKLFF; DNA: TGCGCCAGCAGCCAAGAGGGGACAGGGGAGGAAAGGGAAAAACTGTTTTTT
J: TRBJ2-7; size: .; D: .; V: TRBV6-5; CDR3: CASSYDGGRIYEQYF; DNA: TGTGCCAGCAGTTACGACGGGGGACGCATCTACGAGCAGTACTTC
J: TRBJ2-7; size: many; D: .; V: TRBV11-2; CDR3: CASSLGAWAGTYEQYF; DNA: TGTGCCAGCAGCCTCGGAGCTTGGGCAGGTACTTACGAGCAGTACTTC
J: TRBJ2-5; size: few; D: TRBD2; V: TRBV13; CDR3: CASSPGLAKTQYF; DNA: TGTGCCAGCAGCCCGGGACTAGCGAAGACCCAGTACTTC
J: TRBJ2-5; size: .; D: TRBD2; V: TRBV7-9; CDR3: CASSLEASGSEETQYF; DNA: TGTGCCAGCAGCTTAGAGGCTAGCGGGAGTGAAGAGACCCAGTACTTC
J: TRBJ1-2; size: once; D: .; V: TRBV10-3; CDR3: CAISGTGATYGYTF; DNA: TGTGCCATCAGTGGCACAGGAGCCACCTATGGCTACACCTTC
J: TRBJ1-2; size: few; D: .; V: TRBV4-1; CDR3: CASSQVGGYGYTF; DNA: TGCGCCAGCAGCCAAGTGGGGGGATATGGCTACACCTTC
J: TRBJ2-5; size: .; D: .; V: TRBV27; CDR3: CASSRGGLKETQYF; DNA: TGTGCCAGCAGCCGTGGGGGACTCAAGGAGACCCAGTACTTC
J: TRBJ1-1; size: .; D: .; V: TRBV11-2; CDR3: CASSLGQHTEAFF; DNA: TGTGCCAGCAGCTTAGGACAGCACACTGAAGCTTTCTTT
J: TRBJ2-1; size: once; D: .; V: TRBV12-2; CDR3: CASRLPGLAHLEQFF; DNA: TGTGCAAGTCGCTTACCGGGACTAGCTCACCTCGAGCAGTTCTTC
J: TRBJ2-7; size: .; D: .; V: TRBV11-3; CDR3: CASSLDPGEYEQYF; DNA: TGTGCCAGCAGCTTAGATCCGGGCGAGTACGAGCAGTACTTC
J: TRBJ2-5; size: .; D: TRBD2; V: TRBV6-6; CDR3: CASRPRTSGTETQYF; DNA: TGTGCCAGCAGACCCAGGACTAGCGGGACGGAGACCCAGTACTTC
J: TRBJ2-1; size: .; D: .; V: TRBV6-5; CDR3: CASSYLGDEQFF; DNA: TGTGCCAGCAGTTACTTGGGGGATGAGCAGTTCTTC
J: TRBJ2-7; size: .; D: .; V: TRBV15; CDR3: CATSRGPGKYEQYF; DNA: TGTGCCACCAGCAGAGGCCCAGGAAAGTACGAGCAGTACTTC
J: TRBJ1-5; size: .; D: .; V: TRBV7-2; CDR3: CASSGYRDQPQHF; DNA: TGTGCCAGCAGCGGCTACAGGGATCAGCCCCAGCATTTT
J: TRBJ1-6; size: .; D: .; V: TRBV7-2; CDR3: CASSFGRERLHF; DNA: TGTGCCAGCAGCTTTGGCAGGGAGAGACTCCACTTT
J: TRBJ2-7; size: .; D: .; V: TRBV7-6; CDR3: CASSSKPGESRQYF; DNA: TGTGCCAGCAGCTCAAAACCGGGAGAATCGAGGCAGTACTTC
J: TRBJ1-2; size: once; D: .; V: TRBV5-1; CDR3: CASSPPADGNYGYTF; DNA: TGCGCCAGCAGCCCACCCGCCGACGGAAACTATGGCTACACCTTC
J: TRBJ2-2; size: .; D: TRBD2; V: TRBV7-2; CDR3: CASSSSGIGELFF; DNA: TGTGCCAGCAGCTCTAGCGGGATAGGGGAGCTGTTTTTT
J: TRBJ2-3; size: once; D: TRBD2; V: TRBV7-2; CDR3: CASSLRGFSGRWGTDTQYF; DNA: TGTGCCAGCAGCTTAAGGGGTTTTAGCGGGAGGTGGGGCACAGATACGCAGTATTTT
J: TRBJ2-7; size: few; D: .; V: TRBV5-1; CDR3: CASSLWGGPAASPYF; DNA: TGCGCCAGCAGCTTGTGGGGGGGCCCCGCCGCGAGCCCGTACTTC
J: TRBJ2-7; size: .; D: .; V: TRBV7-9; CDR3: CASSLVGNEQYF; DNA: TGTGCCAGCAGCTTAGTGGGAAACGAGCAGTACTTC
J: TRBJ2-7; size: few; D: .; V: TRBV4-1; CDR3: CASSQSGGREQYF; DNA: TGCGCCAGCAGCCAAAGTGGGGGGCGAGAGCAGTACTTC
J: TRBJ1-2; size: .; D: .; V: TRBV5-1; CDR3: CASSLAGEDGYTF; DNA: TGCGCCAGCAGCTTGGCAGGGGAGGATGGCTACACCTTC
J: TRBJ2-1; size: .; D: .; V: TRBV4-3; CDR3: CASSHERGTTYNEQFF; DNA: TGCGCCAGCAGCCACGAACGGGGGACGACCTACAATGAGCAGTTCTTC
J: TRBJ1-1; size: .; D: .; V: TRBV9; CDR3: CASKKATGEAFF; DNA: TGTGCCAGCAAGAAGGCCACGGGTGAAGCTTTCTTT
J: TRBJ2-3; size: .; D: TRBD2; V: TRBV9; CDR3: CASSVGASGVADTQYF; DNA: TGTGCCAGCAGCGTAGGCGCTAGCGGGGTGGCAGATACGCAGTATTTT
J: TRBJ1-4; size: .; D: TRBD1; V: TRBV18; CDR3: CASSPRDSGLGYNEKLFF; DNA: TGTGCCAGCTCACCCCGGGACAGCGGATTAGGGTATAATGAAAAACTGTTTTTT
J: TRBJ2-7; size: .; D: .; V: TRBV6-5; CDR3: CASSYDRFGTSYEQYF; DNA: TGTGCCAGCAGTTACGACAGGTTTGGAACCTCCTACGAGCAGTACTTC
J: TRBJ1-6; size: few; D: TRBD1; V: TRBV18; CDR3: CASSPLNQGAWNSPLHF; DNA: TGTGCCAGCTCACCACTAAACCAGGGGGCCTGGAATTCACCCCTCCACTTT
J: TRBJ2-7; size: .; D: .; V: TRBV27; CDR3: CASSLSAVHEQYF; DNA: TGTGCCAGCAGTTTATCGGCAGTCCACGAGCAGTACTTC
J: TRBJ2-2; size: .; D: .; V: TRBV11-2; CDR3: CASSLTRSTGELFF; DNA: TGTGCCAGCAGCCTAACTAGGTCCACCGGGGAGCTGTTTTTT
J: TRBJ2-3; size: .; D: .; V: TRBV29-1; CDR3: CSVEDRDISLGDTQYF; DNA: TGCAGCGTTGAAGATCGAGACATCTCCCTCGGAGATACGCAGTATTTT
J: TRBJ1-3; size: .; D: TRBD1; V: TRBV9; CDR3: CASSVGGQGAVGNTIYF; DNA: TGTGCCAGCAGCGTAGGGGGACAGGGGGCGGTCGGAAACACCATATATTTT
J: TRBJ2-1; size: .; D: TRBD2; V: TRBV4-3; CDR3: CASSRTSGINGEQFF; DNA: TGCGCCAGCAGCCGAACTAGCGGTATAAATGGTGAGCAGTTCTTC
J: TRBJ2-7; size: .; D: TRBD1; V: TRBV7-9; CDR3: CASSPLKGANSYEQYF; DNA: TGTGCCAGCAGCCCCCTGAAGGGGGCTAACTCCTACGAGCAGTACTTC
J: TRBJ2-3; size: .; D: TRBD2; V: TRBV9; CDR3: CASSPRRGVFTQYF; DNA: TGTGCCAGCAGCCCGCGGCGGGGGGTTTTTACGCAGTATTTT
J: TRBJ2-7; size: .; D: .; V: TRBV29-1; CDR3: CSVDAGTSYEQYF; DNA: TGCAGCGTTGATGCAGGGACCTCCTACGAGCAGTACTTC
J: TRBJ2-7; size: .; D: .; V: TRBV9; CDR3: CASSPGGGASYEQYF; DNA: TGTGCCAGCAGCCCAGGTGGGGGCGCGAGCTACGAGCAGTACTTC
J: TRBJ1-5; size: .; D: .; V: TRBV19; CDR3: CASSGRGGQYSNQPQHF; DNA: TGTGCCAGTAGTGGCCGAGGCGGACAGTATAGCAATCAGCCCCAGCATTTT
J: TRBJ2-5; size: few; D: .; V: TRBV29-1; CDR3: CSVALGGETQYF; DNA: TGCAGCGTAGCCCTCGGGGGAGAGACCCAGTACTTC
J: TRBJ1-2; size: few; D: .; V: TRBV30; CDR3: CAWSSTVGPGGYTF; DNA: TGTGCCTGGAGCTCGACAGTAGGGCCGGGTGGCTACACCTTC
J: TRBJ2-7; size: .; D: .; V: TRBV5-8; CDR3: CASTGGVGGFDEQYF; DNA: TGTGCCAGCACCGGGGGTGTAGGGGGCTTCGACGAGCAGTACTTC
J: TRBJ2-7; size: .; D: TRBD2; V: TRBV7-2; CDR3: CASSILAGGAYEQYF; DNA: TGTGCCAGCAGCATCTTAGCGGGGGGGGCCTACGAGCAGTACTTC
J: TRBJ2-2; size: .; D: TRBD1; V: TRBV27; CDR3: CASSLLRQGAGELFF; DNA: TGTGCCAGCAGTTTACTCAGACAGGGGGCCGGGGAGCTGTTTTTT
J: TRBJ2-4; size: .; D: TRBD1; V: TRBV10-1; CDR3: CASTRDRDLLAKNIQYF; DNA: TGCGCCAGTACCCGGGACAGGGACTTGCTAGCCAAAAACATTCAGTACTTC
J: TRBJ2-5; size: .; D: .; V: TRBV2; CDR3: CASSEVLSIIETQYF; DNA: TGTGCCAGCAGTGAAGTTCTGAGCATCATAGAGACCCAGTACTTC
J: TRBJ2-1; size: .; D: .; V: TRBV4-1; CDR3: CASSQAIRSRQFF; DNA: TGCGCCAGCAGCCAGGCAATCAGGTCTAGGCAGTTCTTC
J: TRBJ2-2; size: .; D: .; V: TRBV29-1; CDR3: CSIVGGGQDTGELFF; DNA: TGCAGCATCGTCGGAGGGGGCCAGGACACCGGGGAGCTGTTTTTT
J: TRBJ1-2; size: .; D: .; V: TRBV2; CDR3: CASRQGLYGYTF; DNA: TGTGCCAGCAGACAGGGCCTCTATGGCTACACCTTC
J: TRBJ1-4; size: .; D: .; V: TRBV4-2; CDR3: CASSQEAGIGTEKLFF; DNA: TGTGCCAGCAGCCAAGAGGCAGGGATCGGGACCGAAAAACTGTTTTTT
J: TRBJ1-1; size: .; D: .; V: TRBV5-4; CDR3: CASSLAQPNTEAFF; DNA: TGTGCCAGCAGCTTGGCCCAGCCGAACACTGAAGCTTTCTTT
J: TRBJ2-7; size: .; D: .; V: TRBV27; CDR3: CASSLRQNYEQYF; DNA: TGTGCCAGCAGTTTACGGCAGAACTACGAGCAGTACTTC
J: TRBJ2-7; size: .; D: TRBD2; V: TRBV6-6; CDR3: CASSYSGGRTHEQYF; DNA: TGTGCCAGCAGTTACTCAGGCGGGAGGACCCACGAGCAGTACTTC
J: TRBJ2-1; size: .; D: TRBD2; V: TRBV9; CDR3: CASSVGLTGTSAYNEQFF; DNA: TGTGCCAGCAGCGTAGGCCTGACGGGGACTAGTGCCTACAATGAGCAGTTCTTC
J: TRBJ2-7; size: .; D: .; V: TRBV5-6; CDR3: CASSLGLGEWKYEQYF; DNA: TGTGCCAGCAGCTTGGGATTGGGAGAGTGGAAATACGAGCAGTACTTC